What follows are 10 T cell receptor beta chains derived from one specimen sequenced in a study of neurological immune-mediated disorders. TCRdb itself ran the 5' RACE reads through MiXCR, one entry per CDR3 protein. The sample carries fewer than 30,000 distinct CDR3 sequences, about an eighth recorded once. Input material: PBMCs. Receptors originate from a woman aged 55-70 years with HTLV-1-associated myelopathy (HAM/TSP).

This clonotype has a count of ten or more. The genes are TRBV20-1 and TRBJ1-2; TRBD1 agrees at 9 bases. This CDR3 comprises 15 residues. In germline, CDR1 is DFQATT, CDR2 SNEGSKA (reference sequence). With 6 bases clipped from V and 4 bases from J, the junction kept 12 bases outside the gene matches. CDR3 sequence: CSANLGGQGPYGYTF. The CDR3 nucleotides are TGCAGTGCAAACCTAGGGGGACAGGGTCCCTATGGCTACACCTTC.

This clonotype came up a few times. Its ends do not fully match the called genes, so a read error is possible. The chain carries TRBV4-2 and TRBJ2-2; D might be TRBD1 or TRBD2, each matching 6 bases. CDR3 length: 15 residues. Germline V gives CDR1 LGHNA, CDR2 YNFKEQ. The CDR3 DNA sequence: TGTGCCAGCAGCCAATTAGGGGGGAACGCCGGGGAGCTGTTTTTT. It is translated as CASSQLGGNAGELFF.

This clonotype has a count of ten or more. V gene TRBV20-1 combines with J gene TRBJ2-7; the D gene is possibly TRBD1 (5 bases). V gave up 1 base and J gave up 1 base, with 11 bases separating them. Germline-derived CDR1 and CDR2 are DFQATT and SNEGSKA (reference sequence). This CDR3 region has 14 residues. The chain's CDR3 is CSARGQGASYEQYF. DNA of the CDR3: TGCAGTGCTAGAGGCCAGGGCGCGTCCTACGAGCAGTACTTC.

The chain has TRBV10-2 and TRBJ2-5; no clear D. The CDR3 sequence is 11 residues long. The V and J ends lost 6 bases and 7 bases respectively, with 9 bases between them. In germline, CDR1 is WSHSY, CDR2 SAAADI. This CDR3 reads CASSSSGTQYF. The CDR3, as DNA: TGCGCCAGCAGCTCCTCGGGGACCCAGTACTTC.

This clonotype has just a few counts. J is TRBJ2-1 and V is TRBV11-2; no definite D call. CDR3 length equals 16 residues. With 1 base removed from V and 8 bases from J, the gap between germline ends came to 18 bases. CDR1 and CDR2 from the germline V gene are SGHAT and FQNNGV. The DNA for the CDR3 is TGTGCCAGCAGCTTAGCGCTAGACCGGCGTGGCGATGAGCAGTTCTTC. This encodes CASSLALDRRGDEQFF.

This clonotype has ten or more counts. The rearrangement joins TRBV7-2 to TRBJ2-1; D perhaps matches TRBD2 (5 bases). V shed 5 bases and J shed 9 bases, with 17 bases lying between them. Germline CDR1 is SGHTA and CDR2 is FQGNSA. CDR3 length: 14 amino acids. CDR3 in amino acids: CASSPPAGEVEQFF. The CDR3 coding sequence is TGTGCCAGCAGCCCCCCTGCCGGGGAAGTTGAGCAGTTCTTC.

The chain couples TRBV6-5 to TRBJ2-7, with 9 bases aligning to TRBD2. Germline CDR1 reads MNHEY; CDR2 reads SVGAGI. J lost 4 bases, V lost 5 bases, and 6 bases had no gene match. This CDR3 comprises 14 residues. Here the CDR3 DNA reads TGTGCCAGCAGTCCCGGACTAGCGTCTTACGAGCAGTACTTC. Its protein is CASSPGLASYEQYF.

Comments on this clonotype: A much larger clone differs by one base, so this may be a read error. The chain is built from TRBV19 and TRBJ1-1; D remains unclear. Germline CDR1 and CDR2: LNHDA and SQIVND (reference sequence). This CDR3 contains 13 residues. The CDR3 reads CVSSMVLNTEAFF. The CDR3 DNA sequence: TGTGTCAGTAGTATGGTCTTGAACACTGAAGCTTTCTTT. The complete variable domain, with remaining parts taken from reference TRBV19 and TRBJ1-1, reads DGGITQSPKYLFRKEGQNVTLSCEQNLNHDAMYWYRQDPGQGLRLIYYSQIVNDFQKGDIAEGYSVSREKKESFPLTVTSAQKNPTAFYLCVSSMVLNTEAFFGQGTRLTVV.

Many counts were recorded for this clonotype. The gene calls are TRBV6-5 and TRBJ2-7; tentatively, D is TRBD1 or TRBD2 (5 bases each). Trimming took off 7 bases at V and 0 bases at J, with 22 bases between the two ends. The CDR3 runs 17 residues. Germline CDR1 reads MNHEY; CDR2 reads SVGAGI. CDR3 in amino acids: CASKQTPGRASSYEQYF. CDR3 coding DNA: TGTGCCAGCAAGCAGACTCCGGGACGGGCGAGCTCCTACGAGCAGTACTTC.

This clonotype came up many times. This sequence joins TRBV9 and TRBJ2-1; 12 nucleotides agree with TRBD2. V lost 6 bases, J lost 2 bases, and 3 bases stayed unmatched. Germline V lookup: CDR1 SGDLS, CDR2 YYNGEE. The CDR3 loop spans 15 amino acids. CDR3 nucleotide sequence: TGTGCCAGCACCCCTAGCGGGAGGGCCTACAATGAGCAGTTCTTC. Translating gives CASTPSGRAYNEQFF.